This T cell receptor beta chain was sequenced for a study of CD8+ T cells in alopecia areata. Study observations and caveats: In scalp, tofacitinib significantly decreased clonality and expanded CD8+ clones among the top 100.

Following extraction, RNA underwent reverse transcription to cDNA, which served as the sequencing template. Produced via immunoSEQ multiplex PCR; TCRdb's table is partial and in-frame only. The repertoire consists of just under 65,000 clones, with around 46% occurring once and the leading ten covering over 20%. Worth noting for this clone: What it binds is not known.

Sample treatment: oral pan-JAK inhibitor, 5-10 mg twice daily. The CDR3 extends over 15 amino acids. V was trimmed by 0 bases and J by 0 bases, leaving 7 bases between them. Germline CDR1 reads SGDLS; CDR2 reads YYNGEE. This TCR derives from a human donor with alopecia areata. The rearrangement links TRBV9 to TRBJ2-1; D uncertain. The material sequenced was CD8+ T cells sorted from blood, taken at approximately week 37, from a patient treated with tofacitinib. The CDR3 DNA reads as TGTGCCAGCAGCGTAGAGCCAGACTCCTACAATGAGCAGTTCTTC. Translating gives CASSVEPDSYNEQFF.